Reported below is one T cell receptor (beta chain). The antigen remains unidentified. Sequenced by immunoSEQ multiplex PCR; TCRdb stores in-frame clones only, minus some. The sample records 75,000 to 80,000 clones, around three quarters being singletons. This record comes from a study of T cell responses to AZD1222 COVID-19 vaccine. Study-level findings and limits: Samples come after the peak T cell response, not at day 14.

The CDR3 runs 14 residues. Per germline, CDR1 LNHDA and CDR2 SQIVND (reference sequence). Trimming removed 5 bases from V and 7 bases from J, with 17 bases in between. This material consisted of peripheral blood, taken 28 days after the second dose of the MenACWY control vaccine. The receptor comes from an adult who received the MenACWY meningococcal vaccine as a control. The V and J genes are TRBV19 and TRBJ1-2; D perhaps matches TRBD1 (5 bases). The CDR3 spells CASSHRTELVGYTF. CDR3 bases: TGTGCCAGTAGTCACAGGACGGAGTTGGTTGGCTACACCTTC.